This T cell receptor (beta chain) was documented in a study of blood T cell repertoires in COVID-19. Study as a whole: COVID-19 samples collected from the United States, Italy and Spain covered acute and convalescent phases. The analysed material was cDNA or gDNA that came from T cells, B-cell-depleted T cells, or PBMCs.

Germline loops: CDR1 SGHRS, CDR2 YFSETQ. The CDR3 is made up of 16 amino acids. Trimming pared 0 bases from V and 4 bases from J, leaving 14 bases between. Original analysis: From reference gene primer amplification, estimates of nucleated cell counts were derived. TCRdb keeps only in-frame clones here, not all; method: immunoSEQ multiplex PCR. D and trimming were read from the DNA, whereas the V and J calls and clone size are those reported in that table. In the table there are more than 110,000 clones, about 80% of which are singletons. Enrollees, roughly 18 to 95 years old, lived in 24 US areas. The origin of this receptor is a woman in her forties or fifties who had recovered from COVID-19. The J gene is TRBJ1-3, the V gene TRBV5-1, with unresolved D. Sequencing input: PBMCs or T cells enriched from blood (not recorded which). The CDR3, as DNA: TGCGCCAGCAGCTTGGCAGTATCTGGAGGGGGAAACACCATATATTTT. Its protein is CASSLAVSGGGNTIYF. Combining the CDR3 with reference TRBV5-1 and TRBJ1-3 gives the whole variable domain KAGVTQTPRYLIKTRGQQVTLSCSPISGHRSVSWYQQTPGQGLQFLFEYFSETQRNKGNFPGRFSGRQFSNSRSEMNVSTLELGDSALYLCASSLAVSGGGNTIYFGEGSWLTVV.